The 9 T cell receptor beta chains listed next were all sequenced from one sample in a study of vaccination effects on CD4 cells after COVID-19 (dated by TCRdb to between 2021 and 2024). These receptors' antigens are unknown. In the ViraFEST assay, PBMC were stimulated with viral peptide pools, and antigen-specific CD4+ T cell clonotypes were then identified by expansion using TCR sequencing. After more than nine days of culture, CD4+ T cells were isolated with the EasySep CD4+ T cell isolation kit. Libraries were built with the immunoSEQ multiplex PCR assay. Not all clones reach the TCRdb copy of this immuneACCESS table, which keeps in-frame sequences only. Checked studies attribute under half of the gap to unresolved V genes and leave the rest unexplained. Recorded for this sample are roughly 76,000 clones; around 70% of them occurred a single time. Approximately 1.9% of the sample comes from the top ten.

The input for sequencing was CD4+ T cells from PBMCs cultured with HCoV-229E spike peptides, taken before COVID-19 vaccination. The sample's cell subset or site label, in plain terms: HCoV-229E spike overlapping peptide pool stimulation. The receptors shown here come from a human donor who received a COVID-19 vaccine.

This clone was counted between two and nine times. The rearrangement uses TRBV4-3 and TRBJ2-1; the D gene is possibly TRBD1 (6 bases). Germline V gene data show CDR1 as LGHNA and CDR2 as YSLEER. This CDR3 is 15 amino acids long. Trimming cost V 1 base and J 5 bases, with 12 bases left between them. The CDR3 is CASSQGNRADNEQFF. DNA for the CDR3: TGCGCCAGCAGCCAAGGCAACAGGGCTGACAATGAGCAGTTCTTC.

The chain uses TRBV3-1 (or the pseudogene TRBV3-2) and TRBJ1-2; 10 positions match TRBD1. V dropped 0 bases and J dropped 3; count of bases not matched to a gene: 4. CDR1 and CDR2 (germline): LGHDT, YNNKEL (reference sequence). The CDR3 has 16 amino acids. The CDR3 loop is CASSQERGTGDYGYTF. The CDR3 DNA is TGTGCCAGCAGCCAAGAGAGGGGGACAGGGGACTATGGCTACACCTTC.

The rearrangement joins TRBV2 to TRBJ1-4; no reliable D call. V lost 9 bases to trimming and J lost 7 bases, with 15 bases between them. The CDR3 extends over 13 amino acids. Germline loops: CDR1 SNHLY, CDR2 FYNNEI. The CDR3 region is CASETKRSEKLFF. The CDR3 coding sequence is TGTGCCAGTGAAACTAAGAGGAGTGAAAAACTGTTTTTT. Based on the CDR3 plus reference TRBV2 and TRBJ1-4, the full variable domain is EPEVTQTPSHQVTQMGQEVILRCVPISNHLYFYWYRQILGQKVEFLVSFYNNEISEKSEIFDDQFSVERPDGSNFTLKIRSTKLEDSAMYFCASETKRSEKLFFGSGTQLSVL.

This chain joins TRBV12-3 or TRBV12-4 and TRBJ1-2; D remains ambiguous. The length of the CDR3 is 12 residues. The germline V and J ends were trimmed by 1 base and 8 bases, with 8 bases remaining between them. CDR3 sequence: CASSLGEGGYTF. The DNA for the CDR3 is TGTGCCAGCAGTTTAGGGGAGGGCGGCTACACCTTC.

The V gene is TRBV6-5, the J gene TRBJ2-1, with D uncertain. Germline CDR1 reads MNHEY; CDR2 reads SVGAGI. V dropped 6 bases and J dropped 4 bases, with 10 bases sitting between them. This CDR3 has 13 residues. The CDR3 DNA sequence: TGTGCCAGCAGCAAGGACCAGTACAATGAGCAGTTCTTC. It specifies CASSKDQYNEQFF.

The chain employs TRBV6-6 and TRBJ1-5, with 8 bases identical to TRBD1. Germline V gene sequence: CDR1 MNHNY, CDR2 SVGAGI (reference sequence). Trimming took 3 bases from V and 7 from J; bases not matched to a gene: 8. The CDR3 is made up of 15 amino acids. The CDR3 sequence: CASSYMAGTGQPQHF. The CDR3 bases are TGTGCCAGCAGTTATATGGCAGGGACAGGCCAGCCCCAGCATTTT.

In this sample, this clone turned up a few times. The CDR3 loop reads CASSPPGIRDTGELFF. The CDR3 DNA sequence: TGTGCCAGCAGCCCTCCAGGGATTAGGGACACCGGGGAGCTGTTTTTT. The chain is built from TRBV7-2 and TRBJ2-2; D might be TRBD1 (5 bases). Germline-derived CDR1 and CDR2 are SGHTA and FQGNSA. The ends were cut back, 5 bases at V and 3 bases at J, with 16 bases in the middle. There are 16 residues in the CDR3.

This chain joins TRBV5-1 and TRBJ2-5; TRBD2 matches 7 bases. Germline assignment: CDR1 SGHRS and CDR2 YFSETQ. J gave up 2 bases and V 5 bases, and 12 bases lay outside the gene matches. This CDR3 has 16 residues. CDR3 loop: CASSRDGTIPQETQYF. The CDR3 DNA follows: TGCGCCAGCAGTAGGGACGGGACTATACCACAAGAGACCCAGTACTTC.

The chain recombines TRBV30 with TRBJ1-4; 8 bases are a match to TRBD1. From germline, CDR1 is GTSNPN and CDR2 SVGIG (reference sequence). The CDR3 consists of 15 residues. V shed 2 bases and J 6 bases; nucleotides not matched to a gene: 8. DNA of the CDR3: TGTGCCTGGAGTTTATACGGGACAGGAGATGAAAAACTGTTTTTT. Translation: CAWSLYGTGDEKLFF. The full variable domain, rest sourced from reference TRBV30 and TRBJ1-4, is SQTIHQWPATLVQPVGSPLSLECTVEGTSNPNLYWYRQAAGRGLQLLFYSVGIGQISSEVPQNLSASRPQDRQFILSSKKLLLSDSGFYLCAWSLYGTGDEKLFFGSGTQLSVL.